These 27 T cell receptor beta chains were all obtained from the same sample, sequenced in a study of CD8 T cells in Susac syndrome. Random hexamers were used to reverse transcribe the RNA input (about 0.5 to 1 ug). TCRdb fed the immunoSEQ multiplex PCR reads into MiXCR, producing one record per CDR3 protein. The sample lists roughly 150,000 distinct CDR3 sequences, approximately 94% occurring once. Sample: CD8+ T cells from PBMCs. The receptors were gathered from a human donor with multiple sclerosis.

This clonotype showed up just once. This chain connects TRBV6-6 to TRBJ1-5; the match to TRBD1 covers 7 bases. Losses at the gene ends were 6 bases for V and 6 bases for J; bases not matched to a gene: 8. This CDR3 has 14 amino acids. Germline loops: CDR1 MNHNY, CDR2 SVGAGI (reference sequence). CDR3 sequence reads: CASRRQGWLQPQHF. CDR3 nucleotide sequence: TGTGCCAGCAGACGACAGGGATGGCTTCAGCCCCAGCATTTT.

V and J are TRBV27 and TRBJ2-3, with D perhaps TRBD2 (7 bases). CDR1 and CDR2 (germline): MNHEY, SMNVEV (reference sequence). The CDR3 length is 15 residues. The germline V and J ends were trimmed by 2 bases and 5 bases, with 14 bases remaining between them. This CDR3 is CASSLMGGRRDTQYF. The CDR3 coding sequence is TGTGCCAGCAGTTTAATGGGGGGGCGGAGAGATACGCAGTATTTT.

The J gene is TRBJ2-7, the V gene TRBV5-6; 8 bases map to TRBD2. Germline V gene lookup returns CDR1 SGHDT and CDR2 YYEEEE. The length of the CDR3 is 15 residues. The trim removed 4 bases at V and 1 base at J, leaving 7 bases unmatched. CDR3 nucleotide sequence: TGTGCCAGCAGCCCAACGCCTAGCGGGTCCTACGAGCAGTACTTC. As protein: CASSPTPSGSYEQYF.

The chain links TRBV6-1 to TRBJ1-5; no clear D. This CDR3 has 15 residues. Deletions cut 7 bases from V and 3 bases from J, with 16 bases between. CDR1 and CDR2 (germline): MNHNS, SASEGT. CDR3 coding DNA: TGTGCCAGCAAACGTGAAGAGGCATTCAATCAGCCCCAGCATTTT. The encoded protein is CASKREEAFNQPQHF.

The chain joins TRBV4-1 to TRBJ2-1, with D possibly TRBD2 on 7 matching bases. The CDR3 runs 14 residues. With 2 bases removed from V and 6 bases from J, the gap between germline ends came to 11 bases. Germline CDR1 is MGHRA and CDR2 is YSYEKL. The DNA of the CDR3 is TGCGCCAGCAGCCAAAACAGGGAGGGCAATGAGCAGTTCTTC. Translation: CASSQNREGNEQFF.

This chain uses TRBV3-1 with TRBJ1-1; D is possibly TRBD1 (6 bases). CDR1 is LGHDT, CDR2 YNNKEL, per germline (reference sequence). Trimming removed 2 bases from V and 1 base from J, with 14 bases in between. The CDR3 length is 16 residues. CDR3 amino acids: CASSQPPGGANTEAFF. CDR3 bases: TGTGCCAGCAGCCAACCCCCGGGGGGGGCGAACACTGAAGCTTTCTTT.

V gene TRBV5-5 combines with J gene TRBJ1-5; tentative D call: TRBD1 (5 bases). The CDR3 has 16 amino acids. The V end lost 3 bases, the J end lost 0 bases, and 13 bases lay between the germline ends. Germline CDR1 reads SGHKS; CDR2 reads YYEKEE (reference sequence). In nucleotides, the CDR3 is TGTGCCAGCAGCTGGTCGGGACGGCTTAGCAATCAGCCCCAGCATTTT. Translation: CASSWSGRLSNQPQHF.

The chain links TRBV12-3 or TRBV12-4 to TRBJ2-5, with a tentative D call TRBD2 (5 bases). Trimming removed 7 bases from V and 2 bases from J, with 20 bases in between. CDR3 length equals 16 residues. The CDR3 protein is CASTESGKGPQETQYF. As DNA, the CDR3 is TGTGCCAGCACCGAATCGGGGAAGGGCCCGCAAGAGACCCAGTACTTC.

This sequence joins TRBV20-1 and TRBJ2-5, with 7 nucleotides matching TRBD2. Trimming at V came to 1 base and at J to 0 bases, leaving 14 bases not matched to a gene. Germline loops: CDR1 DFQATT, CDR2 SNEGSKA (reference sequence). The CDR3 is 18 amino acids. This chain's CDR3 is CSARAKGPGGWYQETQYF. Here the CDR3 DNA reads TGCAGTGCTAGAGCAAAAGGACCCGGGGGGTGGTACCAAGAGACCCAGTACTTC.

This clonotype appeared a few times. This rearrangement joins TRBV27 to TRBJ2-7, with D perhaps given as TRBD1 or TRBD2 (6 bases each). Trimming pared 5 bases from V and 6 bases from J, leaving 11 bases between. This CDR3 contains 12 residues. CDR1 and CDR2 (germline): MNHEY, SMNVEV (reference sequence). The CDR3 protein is CASSPQGGEQYF. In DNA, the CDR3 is TGTGCCAGCAGTCCACAGGGAGGCGAGCAGTACTTC.

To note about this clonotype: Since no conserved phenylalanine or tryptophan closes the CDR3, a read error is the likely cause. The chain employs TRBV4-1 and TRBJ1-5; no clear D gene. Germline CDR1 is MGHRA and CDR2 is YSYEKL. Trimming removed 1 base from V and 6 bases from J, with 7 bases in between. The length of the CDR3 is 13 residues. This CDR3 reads CASSQVWGQPQHS. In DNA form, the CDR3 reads TGCGCCAGCAGCCAAGTGTGGGGTCAGCCCCAGCATTCT.

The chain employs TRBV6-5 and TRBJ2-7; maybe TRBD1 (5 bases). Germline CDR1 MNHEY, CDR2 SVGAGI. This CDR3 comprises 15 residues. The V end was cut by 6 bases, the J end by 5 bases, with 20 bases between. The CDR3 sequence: CASSLTTGQGNEQYF. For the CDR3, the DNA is TGTGCCAGCAGCCTCACTACAGGTCAGGGAAACGAGCAGTACTTC.

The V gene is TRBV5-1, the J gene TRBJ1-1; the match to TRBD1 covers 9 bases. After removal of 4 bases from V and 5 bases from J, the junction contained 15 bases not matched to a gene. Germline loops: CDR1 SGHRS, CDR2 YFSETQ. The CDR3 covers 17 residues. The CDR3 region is CASSRGRTGAEWTEAFF. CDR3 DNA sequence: TGCGCCAGCAGCCGCGGAAGGACAGGGGCGGAATGGACTGAAGCTTTCTTT.

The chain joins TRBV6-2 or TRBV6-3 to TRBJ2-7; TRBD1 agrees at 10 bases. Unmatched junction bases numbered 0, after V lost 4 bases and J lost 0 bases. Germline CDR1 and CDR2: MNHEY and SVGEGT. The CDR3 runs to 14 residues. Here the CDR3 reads CASSWTGGSYEQYF. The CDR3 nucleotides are TGTGCCAGCAGTTGGACAGGGGGCTCCTACGAGCAGTACTTC.

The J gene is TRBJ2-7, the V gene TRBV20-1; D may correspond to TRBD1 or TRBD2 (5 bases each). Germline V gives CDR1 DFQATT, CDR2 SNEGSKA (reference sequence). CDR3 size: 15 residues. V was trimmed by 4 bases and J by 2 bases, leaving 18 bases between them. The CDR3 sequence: CSATAYGTDTYEQYF. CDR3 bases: TGCAGTGCTACAGCTTACGGGACGGACACCTACGAGCAGTACTTC.

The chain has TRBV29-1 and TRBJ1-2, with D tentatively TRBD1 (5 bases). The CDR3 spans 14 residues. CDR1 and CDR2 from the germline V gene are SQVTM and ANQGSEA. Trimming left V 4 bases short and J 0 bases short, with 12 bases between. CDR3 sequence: CSVGLGGANYGYTF. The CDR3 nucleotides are TGCAGCGTTGGGTTGGGGGGAGCTAACTATGGCTACACCTTC. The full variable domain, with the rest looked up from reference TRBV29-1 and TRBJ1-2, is SAVISQKPSRDICQRGTSLTIQCQVDSQVTMMFWYRQQPGQSLTLIATANQGSEATYESGFVIDKFPISRPNLTFSTLTVSNMSPEDSSIYLCSVGLGGANYGYTFGSGTRLTVV.

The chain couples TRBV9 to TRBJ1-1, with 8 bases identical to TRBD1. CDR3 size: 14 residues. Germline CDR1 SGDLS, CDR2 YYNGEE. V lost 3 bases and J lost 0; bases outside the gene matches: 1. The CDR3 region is CASSGQGLNTEAFF. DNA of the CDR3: TGTGCCAGCAGCGGACAGGGGTTGAACACTGAAGCTTTCTTT.

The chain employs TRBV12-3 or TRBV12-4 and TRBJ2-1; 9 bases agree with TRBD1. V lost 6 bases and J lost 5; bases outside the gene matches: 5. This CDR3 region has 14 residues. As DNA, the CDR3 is TGTGCCAGCAGACGCCGGGACAGGGACAATGAGCAGTTCTTC. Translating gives CASRRRDRDNEQFF.

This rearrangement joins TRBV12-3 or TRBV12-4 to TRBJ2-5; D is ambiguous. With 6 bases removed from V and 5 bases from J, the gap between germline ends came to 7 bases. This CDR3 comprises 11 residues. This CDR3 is CASRHSETQYF. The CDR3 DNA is TGTGCCAGCAGGCACTCCGAGACCCAGTACTTC.

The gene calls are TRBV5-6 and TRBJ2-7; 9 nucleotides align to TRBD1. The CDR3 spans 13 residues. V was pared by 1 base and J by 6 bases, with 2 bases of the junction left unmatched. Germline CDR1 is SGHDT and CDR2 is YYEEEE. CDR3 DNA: TGTGCCAGCAGCTTGACAGGGGGCCCCGAGCAGTACTTC. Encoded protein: CASSLTGGPEQYF.

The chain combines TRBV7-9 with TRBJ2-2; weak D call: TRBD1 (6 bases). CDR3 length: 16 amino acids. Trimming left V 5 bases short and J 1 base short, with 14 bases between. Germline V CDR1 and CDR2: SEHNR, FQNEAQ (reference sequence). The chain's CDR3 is CASSDHRVVNTGELFF. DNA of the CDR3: TGTGCCAGCAGCGACCACAGGGTCGTGAACACCGGGGAGCTGTTTTTT.

CDR3 in amino acids: CASSQDSDVTGELFF. The CDR3 DNA reads as TGCGCCAGCAGCCAAGATTCGGACGTCACCGGGGAGCTGTTTTTT. V gene TRBV4-3 combines with J gene TRBJ2-2; D uncertain. The germline V and J ends were trimmed by 0 bases and 4 bases, with 9 bases remaining between them. The germline V gene encodes CDR1 LGHNA and CDR2 YSLEER. This CDR3 has 15 amino acids.

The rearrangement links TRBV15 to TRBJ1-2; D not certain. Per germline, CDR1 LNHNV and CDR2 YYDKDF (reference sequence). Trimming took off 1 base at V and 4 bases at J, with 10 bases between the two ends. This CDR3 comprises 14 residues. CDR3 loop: CATSRGDTGYGYTF. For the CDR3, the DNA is TGTGCCACCAGCAGAGGTGACACTGGCTATGGCTACACCTTC.

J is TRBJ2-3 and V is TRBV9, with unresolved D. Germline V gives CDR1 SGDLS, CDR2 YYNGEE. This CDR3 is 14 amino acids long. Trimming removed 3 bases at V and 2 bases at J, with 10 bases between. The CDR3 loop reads CASSGRSTTDTQYF. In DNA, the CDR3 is TGTGCCAGCAGCGGCAGGTCGACCACAGATACGCAGTATTTT.

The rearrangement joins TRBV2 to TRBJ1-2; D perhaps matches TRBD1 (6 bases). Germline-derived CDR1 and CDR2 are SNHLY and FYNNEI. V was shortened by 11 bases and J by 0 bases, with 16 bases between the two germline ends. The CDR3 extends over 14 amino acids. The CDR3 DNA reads TGTGCCTCCTTTGGGGGGCCGGCTAACTATGGCTACACCTTC. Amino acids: CASFGGPANYGYTF. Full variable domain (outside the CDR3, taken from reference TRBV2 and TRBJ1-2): EPEVTQTPSHQVTQMGQEVILRCVPISNHLYFYWYRQILGQKVEFLVSFYNNEISEKSEIFDDQFSVERPDGSNFTLKIRSTKLEDSAMYFCASFGGPANYGYTFGSGTRLTVV.

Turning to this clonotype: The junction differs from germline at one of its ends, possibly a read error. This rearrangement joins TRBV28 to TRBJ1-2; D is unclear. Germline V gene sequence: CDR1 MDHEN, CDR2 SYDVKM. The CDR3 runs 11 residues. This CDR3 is CAGRSGYGYTF. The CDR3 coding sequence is TGTGCCGGCAGGAGTGGGTATGGCTACACCTTC.

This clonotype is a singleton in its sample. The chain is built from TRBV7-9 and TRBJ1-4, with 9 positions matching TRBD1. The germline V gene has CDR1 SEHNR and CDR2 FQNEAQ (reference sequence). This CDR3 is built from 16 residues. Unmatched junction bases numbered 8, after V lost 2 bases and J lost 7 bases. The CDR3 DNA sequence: TGTGCCAGCAGCTTAACCCGTGGGACAGGGAGTGAAAAACTGTTTTTT. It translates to CASSLTRGTGSEKLFF.